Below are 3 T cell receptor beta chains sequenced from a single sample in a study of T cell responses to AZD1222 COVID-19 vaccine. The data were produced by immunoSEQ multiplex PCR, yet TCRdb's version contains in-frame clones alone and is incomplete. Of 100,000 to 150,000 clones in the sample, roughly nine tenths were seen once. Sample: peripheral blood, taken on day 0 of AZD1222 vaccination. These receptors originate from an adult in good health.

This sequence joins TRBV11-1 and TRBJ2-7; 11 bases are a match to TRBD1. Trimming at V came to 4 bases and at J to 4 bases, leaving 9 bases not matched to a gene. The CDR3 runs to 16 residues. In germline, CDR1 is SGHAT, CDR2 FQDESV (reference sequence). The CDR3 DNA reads TGTGCCAGCAGCTGGACAGGGGGCGCGGGAAGGTACGAGCAGTACTTC. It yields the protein CASSWTGGAGRYEQYF. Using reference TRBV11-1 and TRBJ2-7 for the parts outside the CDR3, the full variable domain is EAEVAQSPRYKITEKSQAVAFWCDPISGHATLYWYRQILGQGPELLVQFQDESVVDDSQLPKDRFSAERLKGVDSTLKIQPAELGDSAMYLCASSWTGGAGRYEQYFGPGTRLTVT.

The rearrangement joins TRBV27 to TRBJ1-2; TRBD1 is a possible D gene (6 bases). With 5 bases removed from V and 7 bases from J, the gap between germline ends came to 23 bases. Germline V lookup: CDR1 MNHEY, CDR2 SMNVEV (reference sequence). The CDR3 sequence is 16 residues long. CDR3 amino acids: CASSPLTWGGQVGYTF. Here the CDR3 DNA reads TGTGCCAGCAGTCCCTTGACATGGGGGGGCCAGGTTGGCTACACCTTC.

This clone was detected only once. CDR3: CARHLRGGAGNTEAFF. Written as DNA, the CDR3 is TGTGCCCGGCACCTTAGAGGGGGGGCGGGGAACACTGAAGCTTTCTTT. The chain is built from TRBV24-1 and TRBJ1-1, with D possibly matching TRBD1 (6 bases). Germline lookup yields CDR1 KGHDR and CDR2 SFDVKD. V was shortened by 12 bases and J by 1 base, with 23 bases between the two germline ends. The CDR3 has 16 amino acids.